Following are 11 T cell receptor beta chains from one sample sequenced in a study of T cells in women clearing cervical HPV infection. The assay was immunoSEQ multiplex PCR, and TCRdb's table has in-frame clones only and misses some. In total, the table holds over 15,000 clones. The sample was blood buffy coat. The receptors stem from a woman aged 18-70 years with a cervical HPV16 infection that either progressed to CIN3+ or cleared (not recorded which).

In regard to this clone: The read gets to within 3 residues of the CDR3 end, and the germline J gene fills in the rest. This chain joins TRBV20-1 and TRBJ2-1; D gene uncertain. Per the germline V gene, CDR1 is DFQATT and CDR2 is SNEGSKA (reference sequence). V was shortened by 2 bases and J by 4 bases, with 9 bases between the two germline ends. The CDR3 spans 13 residues. CDR3 sequence reads: CSARKADYNEQFF. CDR3 bases read: TGCAGTGCTAGAAAGGCGGATTACAATGAG.

Concerning this clone: Read sequence stops 3 residues before the CDR3 end, and the germline J gene provides the missing end. The chain carries TRBV29-1 and TRBJ1-1; unclear D gene. V lost 0 bases, J lost 0 bases, and 5 bases lay in between. The germline gives CDR1 SQVTM, CDR2 ANQGSEA. The CDR3 loop spans 13 amino acids. CDR3 residues: CSVEDYLNTEAFF. The DNA read from the CDR3 is TGCAGCGTTGAAGACTACCTGAACACTGAA. The entire variable domain, with the rest obtained from reference TRBV29-1 and TRBJ1-1, is as follows: SAVISQKPSRDICQRGTSLTIQCQVDSQVTMMFWYRQQPGQSLTLIATANQGSEATYESGFVIDKFPISRPNLTFSTLTVSNMSPEDSSIYLCSVEDYLNTEAFFGQGTRLTVV.

Comment on this clone: With the read ending 3 residues before the CDR3 end, the germline J gene is used to fill in that end. This chain links TRBV7-9 with TRBJ2-2; 8 nucleotides line up with TRBD1. Trimming removed 6 bases from V and 6 bases from J; junction bases left unmatched: 6. Germline V gene sequence: CDR1 SEHNR, CDR2 FQNEAQ (reference sequence). The CDR3 covers 14 residues. The CDR3 spells CASRTDRDAGELFF. The sequenced CDR3 bases are TGTGCCAGCAGAACGGACAGGGATGCCGGGGAG.

About this clone itself: The observed sequence ends 3 residues before the CDR3 terminus, with the missing tail filled in from the germline J gene. The chain joins TRBV5-1 to TRBJ2-3; 8 bases are a match to TRBD2. Trimming cost V 5 bases and J 0 bases; bases outside gene matches: 8. CDR1 and CDR2 (germline): SGHRS, YFSETQ. CDR3 size: 16 residues. The CDR3 sequence is CASRPRGGPSTDTQYF. CDR3 DNA, as far as it was read: TGCGCCAGCAGACCACGCGGGGGGCCCAGCACAGATACG.

Worth noting for this clone: The CDR3 extends 3 residues past the end of the read, so its final part is completed from the germline J gene. The chain employs TRBV10-1 and TRBJ2-1, with a weak D call TRBD1 (5 bases). CDR1 WNHNN and CDR2 SYGVQD come from the germline V gene (reference sequence). The CDR3 loop spans 13 amino acids. Deletions cut 6 bases from V and 9 bases from J, with 15 bases between. This CDR3 reads CASSRDGVGEQFF. The covered CDR3 bases are TGCGCCAGCAGCAGGGATGGGGTTGGTGAG.

With respect to this clone: The CDR3 end falls 3 residues outside the read, so it is completed with the germline J gene. V and J are TRBV20-1 and TRBJ1-1, with D tentatively TRBD1 (5 bases). This CDR3 comprises 15 residues. V lost 3 bases and J lost 4, with 18 bases in between. Germline CDR1 DFQATT, CDR2 SNEGSKA (reference sequence). This CDR3 is CSASFGIWGGTEAFF. CDR3 DNA, as far as it was read: TGCAGTGCTAGCTTCGGGATTTGGGGGGGCACTGAA.

A word on this clone: The CDR3 is cut off 3 residues early in the read; its end comes from the germline J gene. V and J are TRBV4-2 and TRBJ2-5, with 7 bases identical to TRBD2. The CDR3 spans 16 residues. Trimming removed 1 base from V and 2 bases from J; junction bases left unmatched: 7. Germline CDR1 LGHNA, CDR2 YNFKEQ. The sequenced part of the CDR3 DNA is TGTGCCAGCAGCCAAGCCCCAGCTAGCGGACAAGAGACC. Translation: CASSQAPASGQET. The full CDR3 protein reads CASSQAPASGQETQYF.

Note on this clone: Coverage ceases 3 residues before the CDR3 finishes, and the germline J gene fills in the end. The V and J genes are TRBV19 and TRBJ2-5; 9 bases map to TRBD1. Germline CDR1 and CDR2: LNHDA and SQIVND (reference sequence). Trimming cost V 7 bases and J 5 bases; bases outside gene matches: 5. The CDR3 is made up of 13 amino acids. CDR3 DNA, as far as it was read: TGTGCCAGTAAACCGACAGGGGGGGAGACC. Amino acids: CASKPTGGET. From start to end, the CDR3 is CASKPTGGETQYF.

As regards this clone: One end of the junction fails to match germline, which may point to a read error. The read halts 3 residues ahead of the CDR3 end, with the missing end drawn from the germline J gene. The rearrangement uses TRBV4-2 and TRBJ2-1, with a possible D match to TRBD2 (6 bases). The CDR3 sequence is 16 residues long. Germline lookup yields CDR1 LGHNA and CDR2 YNFKEQ. The covered CDR3 bases are TGCGCCAGCAGCCAGGTTGGGGGGAAGGGTAACTATGAG. Protein product: CASSQVGGKGNYE. The entire CDR3 is CASSQVGGKGNYEQFF.

Details on this clone: The CDR3 extends 3 residues past the end of the read, so its final part is completed from the germline J gene. This rearrangement joins TRBV5-1 to TRBJ2-3, with TRBD2 matching over 8 bases. V trimming: 10 bases; J trimming: 2 bases; junction bases outside the gene matches: 12. This CDR3 is built from 15 residues. CDR1 and CDR2 (germline): SGHRS, YFSETQ. Partial CDR3 DNA: TGCGCCCCCCGCTCAGCGGGGGCGATCACAGATACG. Its protein is CAPRSAGAITDT. The CDR3 reads in full as CAPRSAGAITDTQYF.

Concerning this clone: The read is 3 residues too short to cover the CDR3 end, so that end is filled in from the germline J gene. V is TRBV10-1 and J is TRBJ2-7, with D tentatively TRBD2 (6 bases). Per germline, CDR1 WNHNN and CDR2 SYGVQD (reference sequence). V was trimmed by 3 bases and J by 0 bases, leaving 9 bases between them. The CDR3 runs to 14 residues. The covered CDR3 bases are TGCGCCAGCAGTGATGGGGGGAGCTCCTACGAG. It codes for CASSDGGSSYE. The whole CDR3 reads CASSDGGSSYEQYF.